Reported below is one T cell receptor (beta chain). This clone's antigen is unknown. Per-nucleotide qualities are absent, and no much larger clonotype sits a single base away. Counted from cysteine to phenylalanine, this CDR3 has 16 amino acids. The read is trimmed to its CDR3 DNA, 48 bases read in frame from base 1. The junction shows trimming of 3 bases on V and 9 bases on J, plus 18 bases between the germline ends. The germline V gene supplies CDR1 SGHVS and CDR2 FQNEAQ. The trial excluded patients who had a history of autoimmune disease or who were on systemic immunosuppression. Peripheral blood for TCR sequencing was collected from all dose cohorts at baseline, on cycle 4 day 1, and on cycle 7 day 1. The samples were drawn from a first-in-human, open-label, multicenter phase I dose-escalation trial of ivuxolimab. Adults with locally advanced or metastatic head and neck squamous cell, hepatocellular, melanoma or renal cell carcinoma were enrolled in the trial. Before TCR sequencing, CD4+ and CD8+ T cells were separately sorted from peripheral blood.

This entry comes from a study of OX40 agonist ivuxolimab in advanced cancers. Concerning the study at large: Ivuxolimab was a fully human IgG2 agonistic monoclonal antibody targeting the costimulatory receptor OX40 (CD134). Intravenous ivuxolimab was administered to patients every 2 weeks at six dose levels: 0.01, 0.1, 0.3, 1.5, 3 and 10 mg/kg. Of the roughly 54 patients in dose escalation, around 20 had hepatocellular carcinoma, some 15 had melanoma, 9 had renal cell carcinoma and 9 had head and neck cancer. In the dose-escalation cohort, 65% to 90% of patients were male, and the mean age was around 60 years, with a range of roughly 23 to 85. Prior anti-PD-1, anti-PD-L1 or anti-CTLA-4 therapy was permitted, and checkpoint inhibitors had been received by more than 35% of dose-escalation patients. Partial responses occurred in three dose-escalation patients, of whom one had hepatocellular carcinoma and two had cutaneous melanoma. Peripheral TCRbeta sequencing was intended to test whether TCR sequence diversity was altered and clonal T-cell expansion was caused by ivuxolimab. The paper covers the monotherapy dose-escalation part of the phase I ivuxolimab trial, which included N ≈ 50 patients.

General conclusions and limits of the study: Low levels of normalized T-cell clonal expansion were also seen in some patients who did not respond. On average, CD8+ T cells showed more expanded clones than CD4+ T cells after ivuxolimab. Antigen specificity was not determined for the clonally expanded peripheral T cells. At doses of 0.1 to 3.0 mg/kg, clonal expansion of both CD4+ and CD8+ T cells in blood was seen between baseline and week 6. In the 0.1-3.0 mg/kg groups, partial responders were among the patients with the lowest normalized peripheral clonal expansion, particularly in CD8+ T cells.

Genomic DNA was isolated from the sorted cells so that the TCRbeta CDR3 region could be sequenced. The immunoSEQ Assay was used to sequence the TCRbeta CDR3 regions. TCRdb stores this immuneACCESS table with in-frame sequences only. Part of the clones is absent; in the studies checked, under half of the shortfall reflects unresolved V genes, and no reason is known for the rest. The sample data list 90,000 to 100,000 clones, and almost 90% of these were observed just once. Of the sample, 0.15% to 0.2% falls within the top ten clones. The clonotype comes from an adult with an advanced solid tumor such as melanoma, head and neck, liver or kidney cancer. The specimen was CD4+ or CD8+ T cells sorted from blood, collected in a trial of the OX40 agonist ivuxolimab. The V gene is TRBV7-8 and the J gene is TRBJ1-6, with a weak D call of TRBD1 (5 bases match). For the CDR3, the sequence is CASSFQTAQLGSPLHF. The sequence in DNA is TGTGCCAGCAGCTTCCAGACAGCGCAGCTCGGTTCACCCCTCCACTTT.